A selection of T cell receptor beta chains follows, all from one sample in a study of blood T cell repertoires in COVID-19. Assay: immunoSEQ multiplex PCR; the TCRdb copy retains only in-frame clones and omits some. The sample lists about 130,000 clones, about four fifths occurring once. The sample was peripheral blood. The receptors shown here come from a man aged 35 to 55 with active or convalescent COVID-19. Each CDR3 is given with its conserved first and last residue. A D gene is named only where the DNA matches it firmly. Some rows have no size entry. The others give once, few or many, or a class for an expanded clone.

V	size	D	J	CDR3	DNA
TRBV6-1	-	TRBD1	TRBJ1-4	CASSERTGGYSNEKLFF	TGTGCCAGCAGTGAACGGACAGGGGGCTATAGTAATGAAAAACTGTTTTTT
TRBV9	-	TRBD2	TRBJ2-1	CASSVAGGASYNEQFF	TGTGCCAGCAGCGTAGCCGGGGGGGCTTCCTACAATGAGCAGTTCTTC
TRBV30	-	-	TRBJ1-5	CAWSLQANQPQHF	TGTGCCTGGAGTTTACAGGCCAATCAGCCCCAGCATTTT
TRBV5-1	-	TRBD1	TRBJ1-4	CASSLDRGPNEKLFF	TGCGCCAGCAGCTTGGACAGGGGCCCTAATGAAAAACTGTTTTTT
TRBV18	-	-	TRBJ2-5	CASSPNRGGETQYF	TGTGCCAGCTCACCTAACAGGGGGGGAGAGACCCAGTACTTC
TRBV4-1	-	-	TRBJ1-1	CASSQTGHGGNTEAFF	TGCGCCAGCAGCCAAACAGGACACGGGGGGAACACTGAAGCTTTCTTT
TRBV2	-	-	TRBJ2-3	CASSVLPTDTQYF	TGTGCCAGCAGTGTACTACCCACAGATACGCAGTATTTT
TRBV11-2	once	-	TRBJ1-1	CASSLGHEYTEAFF	TGTGCCAGCAGCTTGGGACACGAATACACTGAAGCTTTCTTT
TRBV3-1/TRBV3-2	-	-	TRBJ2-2	CASSLQVNTGELFF	TGTGCCAGCAGCCTACAGGTGAACACCGGGGAGCTGTTTTTT
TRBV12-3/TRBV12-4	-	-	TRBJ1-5	CASRPRGGQPQHF	TGTGCCAGCAGGCCCAGGGGTGGCCAGCCCCAGCATTTT
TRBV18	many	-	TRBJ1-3	CASSRRSGNTIYF	TGTGCCAGCTCACGTCGGTCTGGAAACACCATATATTTT
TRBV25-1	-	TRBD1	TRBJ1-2	CASSDPGRGDGYTF	TGTGCCAGCAGTGATCCCGGCAGGGGGGATGGCTACACCTTC
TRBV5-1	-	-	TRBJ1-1	CASSKVDRNTEAFF	TGCGCCAGCAGCAAGGTGGACAGGAACACTGAAGCTTTCTTT
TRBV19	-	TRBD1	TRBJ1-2	CASSMLQGAGYTF	TGTGCCAGTAGTATGCTACAGGGGGCTGGCTACACCTTC
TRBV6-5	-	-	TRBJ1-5	CASTSGSQTQHF	TGTGCCAGCACATCAGGGTCTCAGACCCAGCATTTT
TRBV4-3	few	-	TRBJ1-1	CASSQGVGNTEAFF	TGCGCCAGCAGCCAAGGTGTCGGGAACACTGAAGCTTTCTTT
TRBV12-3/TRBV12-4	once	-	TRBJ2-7	CASSPFGGYEQYF	TGTGCCAGCAGCCCTTTCGGGGGTTACGAGCAGTACTTC
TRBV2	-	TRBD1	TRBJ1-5	CATRQGVEQPQHF	TGTGCCACAAGACAGGGGGTTGAACAGCCCCAGCATTTT
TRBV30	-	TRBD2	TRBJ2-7	CAWRRGARSYEQYF	TGTGCCTGGAGGCGGGGGGCCCGGTCCTACGAGCAGTACTTC
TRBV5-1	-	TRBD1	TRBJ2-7	CASSSTGDSYEQYF	TGCGCCAGCAGCTCAACAGGGGATTCCTACGAGCAGTACTTC
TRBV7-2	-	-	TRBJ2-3	CASSLKAVGTDTQYF	TGTGCCAGCAGCTTGAAAGCGGTGGGCACAGATACGCAGTATTTT
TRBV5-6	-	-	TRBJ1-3	CASSWRGSIAGNTIYF	TGTGCCAGCAGCTGGCGGGGGTCTATAGCTGGAAACACCATATATTTT
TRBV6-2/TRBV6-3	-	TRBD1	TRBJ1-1	CASSGQGTEAFF	TGTGCCAGCAGTGGACAGGGCACTGAAGCTTTCTTT
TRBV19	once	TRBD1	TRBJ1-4	CASRDGQGSNEKLFF	TGTGCCAGTAGGGATGGACAGGGCTCTAATGAAAAACTGTTTTTT
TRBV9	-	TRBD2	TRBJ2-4	CASSVVASGGPRNIQYF	TGTGCCAGCAGCGTAGTGGCTAGCGGGGGGCCACGGAACATTCAGTACTTC
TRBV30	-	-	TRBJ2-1	CAWSQKVNPQFF	TGTGCCTGGAGCCAGAAAGTTAACCCGCAGTTCTTC
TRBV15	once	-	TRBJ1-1	CATSPGLMNTEAFF	TGTGCCACCAGCCCGGGACTTATGAACACTGAAGCTTTCTTT
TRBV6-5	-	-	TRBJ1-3	CASSLRGSGNTIYF	TGTGCCAGCAGTCTCAGGGGCTCTGGAAACACCATATATTTT
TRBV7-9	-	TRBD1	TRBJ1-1	CASSIVRQGASEAFF	TGTGCCAGCAGTATCGTGCGACAGGGGGCCTCTGAAGCTTTCTTT
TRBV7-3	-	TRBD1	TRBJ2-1	CASSQLGTGAYYNEQFF	TGTGCCAGCAGCCAACTTGGGACAGGGGCTTACTACAATGAGCAGTTCTTC
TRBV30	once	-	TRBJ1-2	CAWSKAGLEYGYTF	TGTGCCTGGAGTAAGGCAGGGCTGGAGTATGGCTACACCTTC
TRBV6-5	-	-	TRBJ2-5	CASRTPRGETQYF	TGTGCCAGCAGGACCCCTAGAGGCGAGACCCAGTACTTC
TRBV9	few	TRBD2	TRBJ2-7	CASSATGTNYEQYF	TGTGCCAGCAGCGCGACCGGGACTAACTACGAGCAGTACTTC
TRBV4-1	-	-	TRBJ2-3	CASSQDTGQSTDTQYF	TGCGCCAGCAGCCAAGATACAGGACAAAGCACAGATACGCAGTATTTT
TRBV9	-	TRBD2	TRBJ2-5	CASSLTSGGQEETQYF	TGTGCCAGCAGCCTGACTAGCGGGGGTCAGGAGGAGACCCAGTACTTC
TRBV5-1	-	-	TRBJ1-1	CASKGTNTEAFF	TGCGCCAGTAAGGGGACAAACACTGAAGCTTTCTTT
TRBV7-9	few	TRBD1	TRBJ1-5	CASSSSGGGQPQHF	TGTGCCAGCAGCTCCTCAGGGGGCGGACAGCCCCAGCATTTT
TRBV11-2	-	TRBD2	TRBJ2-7	CASSPTSGRSEQYF	TGTGCCAGCAGCCCGACTAGCGGAAGATCCGAGCAGTACTTC
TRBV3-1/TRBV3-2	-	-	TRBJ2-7	CASSREQGGKDF	TGTGCCAGCAGCCGAGAACAGGGTGGAAAGGACTTC
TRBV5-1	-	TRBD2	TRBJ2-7	CASSPLAGGYEQYF	TGCGCCAGCAGCCCTCTAGCGGGGGGTTACGAGCAGTACTTC
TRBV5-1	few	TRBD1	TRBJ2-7	CASSTWTGGYEQYF	TGCGCCAGCAGCACCTGGACAGGGGGCTACGAGCAGTACTTC
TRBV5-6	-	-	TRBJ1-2	CASSLESSLPIYGYTF	TGTGCCAGCAGCTTGGAATCTAGCCTACCAATATATGGCTACACCTTC
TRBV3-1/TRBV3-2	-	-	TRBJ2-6	CASSQDSSGANVLTF	TGTGCCAGCAGCCAGGACAGCTCTGGGGCCAACGTCCTGACTTTC
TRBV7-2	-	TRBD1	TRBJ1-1	CASSGQGWTEAFF	TGTGCCAGCTCGGGACAGGGCTGGACTGAAGCTTTCTTT
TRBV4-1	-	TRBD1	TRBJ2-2	CASSRGTGGANGELFF	TGCGCCAGCAGCCGAGGGACAGGGGGCGCCAACGGGGAGCTGTTTTTT
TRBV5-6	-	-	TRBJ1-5	CASSSLDSSNQPQHF	TGTGCCAGCAGCTCCCTTGACAGTAGCAATCAGCCCCAGCATTTT
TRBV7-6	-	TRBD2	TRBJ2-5	CASSLGTAGRETQYF	TGTGCCAGCAGCTTAGGCACAGCGGGGCGGGAGACCCAGTACTTC
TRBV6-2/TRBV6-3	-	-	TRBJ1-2	CASSYSNRAHYGYTF	TGTGCCAGCAGTTACTCGAACAGGGCGCACTATGGCTACACCTTC
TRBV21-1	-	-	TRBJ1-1	CASSFGEGGPRSTEAFF	TGTGCCAGCAGCTTTGGGGAGGGGGGCCCGCGGAGCACTGAAGCTTTCTTT
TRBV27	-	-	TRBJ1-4	CASRSRGEKLFF	TGTGCCAGCCGGTCACGGGGGGAAAAACTGTTTTTT
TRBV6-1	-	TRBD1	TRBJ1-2	CASSAASTGEGYGYTF	TGTGCCAGCAGTGCAGCCTCGACAGGGGAGGGCTATGGCTACACCTTC
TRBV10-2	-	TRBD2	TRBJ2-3	CASSDRTSGGPDTQYF	TGCGCCAGCAGTGACCGTACTAGCGGGGGGCCAGATACGCAGTATTTT
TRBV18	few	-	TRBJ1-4	CASSPEILNEKLFF	TGTGCCAGCTCACCAGAAATACTTAATGAAAAACTGTTTTTT